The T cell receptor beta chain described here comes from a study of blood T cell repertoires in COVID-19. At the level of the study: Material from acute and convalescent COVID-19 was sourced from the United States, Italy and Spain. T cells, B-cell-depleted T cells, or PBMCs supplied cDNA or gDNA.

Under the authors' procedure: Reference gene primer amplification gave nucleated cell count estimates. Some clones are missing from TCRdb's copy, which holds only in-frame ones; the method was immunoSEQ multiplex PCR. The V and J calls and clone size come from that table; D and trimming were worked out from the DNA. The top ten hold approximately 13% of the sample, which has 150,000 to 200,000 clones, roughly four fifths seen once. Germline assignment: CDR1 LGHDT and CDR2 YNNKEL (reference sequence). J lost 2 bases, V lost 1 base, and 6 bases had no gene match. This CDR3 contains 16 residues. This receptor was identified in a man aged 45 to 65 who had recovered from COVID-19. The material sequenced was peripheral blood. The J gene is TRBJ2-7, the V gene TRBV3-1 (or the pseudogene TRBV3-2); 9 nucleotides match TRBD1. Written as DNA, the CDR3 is TGTGCCAGCAGCCAAGGGACAGGGGTCTTAGCCTACGAGCAGTACTTC. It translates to CASSQGTGVLAYEQYF.